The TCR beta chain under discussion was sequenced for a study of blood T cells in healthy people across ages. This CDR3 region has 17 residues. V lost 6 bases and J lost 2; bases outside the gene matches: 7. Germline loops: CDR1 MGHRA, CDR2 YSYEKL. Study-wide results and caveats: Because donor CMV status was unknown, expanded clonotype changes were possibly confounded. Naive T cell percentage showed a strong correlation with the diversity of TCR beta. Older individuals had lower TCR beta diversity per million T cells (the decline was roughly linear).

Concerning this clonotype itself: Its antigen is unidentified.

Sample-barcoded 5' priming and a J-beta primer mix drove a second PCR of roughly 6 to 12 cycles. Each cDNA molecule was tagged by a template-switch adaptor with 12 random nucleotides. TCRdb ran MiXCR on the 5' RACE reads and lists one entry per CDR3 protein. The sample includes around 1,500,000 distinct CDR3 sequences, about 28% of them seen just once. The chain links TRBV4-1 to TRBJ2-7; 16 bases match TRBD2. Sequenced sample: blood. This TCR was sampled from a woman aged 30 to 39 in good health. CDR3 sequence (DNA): TGCGCCAGCAGTCAGGGACTAGCGGGGGGGCCTACCTACGAGCAGTACTTC. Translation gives CASSQGLAGGPTYEQYF.